The following is a T cell receptor beta chain sequence with its context. The CDR3 runs 13 residues. With V trimmed by 8 bases and J by 1 base, 3 bases remained unmatched. CDR1 is WNHNN, CDR2 SYGVQD, per germline (reference sequence). The data belong to a study of blood T cell repertoires in COVID-19. Study-wide background: The United States, Italy and Spain provided the acute and convalescent COVID-19 samples. T cells, B-cell-depleted T cells, or PBMCs provided the cDNA or gDNA that served as material.

Profiling relied on immunoSEQ multiplex PCR, and the TCRdb table lists in-frame clones only, not all of them. Of 200,000 to 250,000 clones in the sample, nearly 90% were seen once. The recovered donors of Cohort 3 showed two negative PCRs, clearance, or symptom resolution. The TCR sequence derives from a man in his thirties or forties who had recovered from COVID-19. The source material was PBMCs or T cells enriched from blood (not recorded which). The chain recombines TRBV10-1 with TRBJ2-3; TRBD2 matches 7 bases. For the CDR3, the DNA is TGCGCCAGCGGGAGGGACGGCACAGATACGCAGTATTTT. It encodes CASGRDGTDTQYF.